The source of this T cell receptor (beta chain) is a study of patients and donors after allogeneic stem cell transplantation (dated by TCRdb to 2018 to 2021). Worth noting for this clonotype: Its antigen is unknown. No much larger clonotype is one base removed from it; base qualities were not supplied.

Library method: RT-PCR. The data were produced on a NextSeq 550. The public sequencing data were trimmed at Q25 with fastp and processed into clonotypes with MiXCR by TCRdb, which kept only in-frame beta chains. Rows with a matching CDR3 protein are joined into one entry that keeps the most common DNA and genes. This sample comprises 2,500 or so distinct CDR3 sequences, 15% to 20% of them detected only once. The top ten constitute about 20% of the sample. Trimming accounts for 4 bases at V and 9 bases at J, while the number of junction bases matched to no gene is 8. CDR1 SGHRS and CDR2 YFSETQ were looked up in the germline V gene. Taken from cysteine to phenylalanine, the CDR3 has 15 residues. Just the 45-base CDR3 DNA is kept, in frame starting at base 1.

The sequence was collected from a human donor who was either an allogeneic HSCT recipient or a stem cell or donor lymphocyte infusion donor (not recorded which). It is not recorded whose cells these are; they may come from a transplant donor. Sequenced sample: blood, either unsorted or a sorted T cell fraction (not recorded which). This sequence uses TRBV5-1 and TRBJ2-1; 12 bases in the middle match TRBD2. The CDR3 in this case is CASSPQTSGRGEQFF. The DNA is TGCGCCAGCAGCCCGCAGACTAGCGGGAGAGGTGAGCAGTTCTTC.